These 18 T cell receptor beta chains came from one sample sequenced in a study of cytomegalovirus exposure and HLA in healthy donors. Profiled with immunoSEQ multiplex PCR; TCRdb holds only in-frame clones, not every one. This table holds 130,000 or so clones, 89% found once. Sequencing was performed on PBMCs. Receptors were obtained from a man aged 25-45 years in good health and CMV-seronegative.

J is TRBJ1-4 and V is TRBV4-3; D possibly corresponds to TRBD1 (5 bases). The CDR3 extends over 17 amino acids. V lost 5 bases, J lost 0 bases, and 16 bases lay in between. Per the germline V gene, CDR1 is LGHNA and CDR2 is YSLEER. The CDR3 region has the DNA TGCGCCAGCAGCTCAAATCCCCAGGGCTCAACTAATGAAAAACTGTTTTTT. Protein: CASSSNPQGSTNEKLFF.

CDR3 residues: CASSRGAGAGEQYF. The CDR3 DNA follows: TGCGCCAGCTCCCGGGGAGCGGGGGCGGGGGAGCAGTACTTC. The rearrangement joins TRBV4-1 to TRBJ2-7; 8 bases match TRBD2. After removal of 8 bases from V and 7 bases from J, the junction contained 13 bases not matched to a gene. CDR1 is MGHRA and CDR2 is YSYEKL in the germline V gene. The CDR3 runs 14 residues.

V gene TRBV19 combines with J gene TRBJ2-7; TRBD2 is a possible D gene (6 bases). The CDR3 is 14 amino acids. Germline lookup yields CDR1 LNHDA and CDR2 SQIVND (reference sequence). V lost 5 bases, J lost 7 bases, and 18 bases lay in between. For the CDR3, the DNA is TGTGCCAGTAGTGCCTCGGAGGGCGCTGGGGAGCAGTACTTC. It codes for CASSASEGAGEQYF. The full variable domain, with the rest looked up from reference TRBV19 and TRBJ2-7, is DGGITQSPKYLFRKEGQNVTLSCEQNLNHDAMYWYRQDPGQGLRLIYYSQIVNDFQKGDIAEGYSVSREKKESFPLTVTSAQKNPTAFYLCASSASEGAGEQYFGPGTRLTVT.

V and J are TRBV6-1 and TRBJ1-2; 8 positions agree with TRBD1. Per the germline V gene, CDR1 is MNHNS and CDR2 is SASEGT. The CDR3 spans 15 residues. Trimming removed 2 bases from V and 6 bases from J; junction bases left unmatched: 8. In DNA form, the CDR3 reads TGTGCCAGCAGTGAACAGGGGGCGGTAATTGATGGCTACACCTTC. Translated: CASSEQGAVIDGYTF.

J is TRBJ1-6 and V is TRBV25-1; D might be TRBD1 (5 bases). The V end lost 10 bases, the J end lost 7 bases, and 14 bases lay between the germline ends. The CDR3 is 13 residues long. CDR1 is MGHDK and CDR2 is SYGVNS in the germline V gene. In nucleotides, the CDR3 is TGTGCCACCGCGATCGGGGGGAATTCACCCCTCCACTTT. This gives the protein CATAIGGNSPLHF.

The chain's CDR3 is CASRLPGVGTYGYTF. CDR3 coding DNA: TGTGCCAGCAGGTTACCGGGGGTCGGCACCTATGGCTACACCTTC. V and J are TRBV28 and TRBJ1-2, with a weak D call TRBD1 (5 bases). Germline CDR1 MDHEN, CDR2 SYDVKM. V lost 6 bases to trimming and J lost 4 bases, with 18 bases between them. This CDR3 has 15 amino acids.

The chain has TRBV9 and TRBJ2-5, with 8 nucleotides matching TRBD2. V dropped 4 bases and J dropped 4; count of bases not matched to a gene: 9. The length of the CDR3 is 15 residues. CDR1 and CDR2 (germline): SGDLS, YYNGEE. For the CDR3, the DNA is TGTGCCAGCAGCTATAGCGGGGATGGTGGAGAGACCCAGTACTTC. Its protein product is CASSYSGDGGETQYF.

The rearrangement joins TRBV7-8 to TRBJ1-5; no clear D gene. The CDR3 is 15 amino acids. Germline CDR1 SGHVS, CDR2 FQNEAQ. With 0 bases removed from V and 3 bases from J, the gap between germline ends came to 9 bases. The CDR3 here is CASSLARGYNQPQHF. CDR3 coding DNA: TGTGCCAGCAGCTTAGCGCGGGGATACAATCAGCCCCAGCATTTT.

This clone was recorded only once. This rearrangement joins TRBV5-1 to TRBJ2-1; D gene unclear. V was clipped by 0 bases and J by 7 bases, with 14 bases between them. Germline V gene lookup returns CDR1 SGHRS and CDR2 YFSETQ. The CDR3 covers 15 residues. CDR3 in amino acids: CASSLGIVSSNEQFF. The CDR3, as DNA: TGCGCCAGCAGCTTGGGCATAGTATCTAGTAATGAGCAGTTCTTC.

The J gene is TRBJ1-2, the V gene TRBV29-1; no reliable D call. V was cut by 3 bases and J by 3 bases, with 8 bases left in between. The length of the CDR3 is 12 residues. Per germline, CDR1 SQVTM and CDR2 ANQGSEA. The DNA of the CDR3 is TGCAGCGTTGAGGGCCAGGACTATGGCTACACCTTC. Its translation is CSVEGQDYGYTF.

V gene TRBV6-1 combines with J gene TRBJ2-2, with TRBD2 identical over 8 bases. The length of the CDR3 is 12 residues. Germline V gene data show CDR1 as MNHNS and CDR2 as SASEGT. V gave up 8 bases and J gave up 4 bases; unmatched junction bases: 0. The CDR3, as DNA: TGTGCCAGCCGGGGGGGCACCGGGGAGCTGTTTTTT. As protein: CASRGGTGELFF.

This chain uses TRBV6-5 with TRBJ1-2; D may be TRBD1 (5 bases). Trimming shortened V by 0 bases and J by 4 bases, and 12 bases separated the two germline ends. The germline V gene has CDR1 MNHEY and CDR2 SVGAGI. This CDR3 spans 15 amino acids. The CDR3 sequence is CASSYSNRQFYGYTF. CDR3 bases: TGTGCCAGCAGTTACTCGAACAGACAGTTCTATGGCTACACCTTC.

The chain employs TRBV10-2 and TRBJ2-7, with 9 bases fitting TRBD1. There are 14 residues in the CDR3. Trimming removed 6 bases from V and 0 bases from J; junction bases left unmatched: 3. Germline V CDR1 and CDR2: WSHSY, SAAADI. The CDR3 DNA follows: TGCGCCAGCAGGGACAGGGGATTCTCCTACGAGCAGTACTTC. Translating it yields CASRDRGFSYEQYF.

The chain combines TRBV11-2 with TRBJ2-5; D gene ambiguous. CDR3 size: 13 residues. Trimming cost V 3 bases and J 0 bases, with 5 bases left between them. Germline-derived CDR1 and CDR2 are SGHAT and FQNNGV. The CDR3 nucleotides are TGTGCCAGCAGCTTTTTCTACCAAGAGACCCAGTACTTC. This translates into CASSFFYQETQYF.

The rearrangement uses TRBV5-6 and TRBJ2-3; maybe TRBD1 (5 bases). Trimming took 4 bases from V and 5 from J, leaving 14 bases between them. CDR1 and CDR2 from the germline V gene are SGHDT and YYEEEE. The CDR3 loop spans 14 amino acids. CDR3: CASSPNPREDTQYF. CDR3 DNA sequence: TGTGCCAGCAGCCCTAATCCCAGGGAAGATACGCAGTATTTT.

V and J are TRBV6-6 and TRBJ2-3; D not resolved. The CDR3 loop spans 11 amino acids. Germline CDR1 reads MNHNY; CDR2 reads SVGAGI (reference sequence). The V end lost 4 bases, the J end lost 6 bases, and 5 bases lay between the germline ends. The CDR3 region is CASSFIDTQYF. In DNA, the CDR3 is TGTGCCAGCAGTTTTATCGATACGCAGTATTTT.

This clone was recorded once. The chain joins TRBV5-1 to TRBJ2-7; D not resolved. Germline V lookup: CDR1 SGHRS, CDR2 YFSETQ. V dropped 2 bases and J dropped 2 bases, with 17 bases sitting between them. There are 16 residues in the CDR3. The CDR3: CASSFGMQAPTYEQYF. CDR3 in DNA: TGCGCCAGCAGCTTTGGTATGCAGGCGCCGACCTACGAGCAGTACTTC.

The genes are TRBV6-5 and TRBJ2-7; 8 nucleotides line up with TRBD1. The CDR3 extends over 12 amino acids. Germline CDR1 reads MNHEY; CDR2 reads SVGAGI. Trimming cost V 7 bases and J 7 bases; bases outside gene matches: 6. In DNA, the CDR3 is TGTGCCAGCATTTCTGGACAGGGAGAGCAGTACTTC. Its protein is CASISGQGEQYF.